The entry that follows covers one T cell receptor beta chain sequence. Under the authors' procedure: Amplification of reference gene primers was used by the study to estimate nucleated cell counts. Here immunoSEQ multiplex PCR was the method, and the copy in TCRdb shows in-frame clones only, minus some. From that table come the V and J calls and clone size; the DNA was used to work out D and trimming. This table holds 150,000 to 200,000 clones, 75% to 80% found once. CDR1 and CDR2 from the germline V gene are PRHDT and FYEKMQ (reference sequence). V shed 5 bases, J shed 10 bases, and the junction held 7 bases outside the gene matches. The CDR3 has 15 amino acids. The entry originates in a study of blood T cell repertoires in COVID-19.

This clonotype was sampled from an older woman with acute or convalescent COVID-19. The genes are TRBV13 and TRBJ1-6, with TRBD1 matching over 11 bases. The sequenced sample consisted of peripheral blood. This CDR3 is CASSMDRGRGSPLHF. Written as DNA, the CDR3 is TGTGCCAGCAGCATGGACAGGGGGCGAGGATCACCCCTCCACTTT. Complete variable domain (other parts from reference TRBV13 and TRBJ1-6): AAGVIQSPRHLIKEKRETATLKCYPIPRHDTVYWYQQGPGQDPQFLISFYEKMQSDKGSIPDRFSAQQFSDYHSELNMSSLELGDSALYFCASSMDRGRGSPLHFGNGTRLTVT.